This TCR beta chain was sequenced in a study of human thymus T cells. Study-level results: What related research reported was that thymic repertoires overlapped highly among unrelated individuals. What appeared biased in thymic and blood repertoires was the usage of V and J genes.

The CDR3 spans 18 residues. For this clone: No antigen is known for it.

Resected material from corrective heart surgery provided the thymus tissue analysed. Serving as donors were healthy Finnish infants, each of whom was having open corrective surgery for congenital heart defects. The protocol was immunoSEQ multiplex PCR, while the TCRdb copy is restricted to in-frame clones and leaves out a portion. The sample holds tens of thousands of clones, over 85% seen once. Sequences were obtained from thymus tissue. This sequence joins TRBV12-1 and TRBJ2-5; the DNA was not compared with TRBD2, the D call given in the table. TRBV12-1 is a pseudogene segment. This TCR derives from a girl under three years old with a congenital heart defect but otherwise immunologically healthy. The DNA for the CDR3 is TGTGCCAGCAGCCTTGACCACCCCGGGACTAGCGTGCAAGAGACCCAGTACTTC. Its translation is CASSLDHPGTSVQETQYF.